The next 29 T cell receptor beta chains were all read from a single sample in a study of cytomegalovirus exposure and HLA in healthy donors. Profiling relied on immunoSEQ multiplex PCR, and the TCRdb table lists in-frame clones only, not all of them. The sample consists of fewer than 140,000 clones, about 87% of them appearing once. Sequences were obtained from PBMCs. These receptor sequences come from a woman younger than 35 in good health and CMV-seropositive.

The chain has TRBV14 and TRBJ1-6; no clear D gene. The CDR3 runs to 15 residues. Germline V gene sequence: CDR1 SGHDN, CDR2 FVKESK. Trimming took 1 base from V and 7 from J, leaving 11 bases between them. CDR3 in DNA: TGTGCCAGCAGCCAAGGGGAGACGGCCAATTCACCCCTCCACTTT. Its translation is CASSQGETANSPLHF.

Only one count was recorded for this clone. The rearrangement links TRBV28 to TRBJ2-2; weak D call: TRBD1 (6 bases). The CDR3 runs to 16 residues. CDR1 MDHEN and CDR2 SYDVKM come from the germline V gene. V gave up 5 bases and J gave up 1 base, with 14 bases separating them. In DNA, the CDR3 is TGTGCCAGCAGTGGCTGGACAGACGGGAACACCGGGGAGCTGTTTTTT. Residues: CASSGWTDGNTGELFF.

The chain has TRBV19 and TRBJ2-6; no definite D call. This CDR3 spans 14 amino acids. V shed 4 bases and J shed 0 bases, with 4 bases lying between them. CDR1 LNHDA and CDR2 SQIVND come from the germline V gene (reference sequence). The CDR3 sequence is CASSTSSGANVLTF. The CDR3 region has the DNA TGTGCCAGTAGTACGAGCTCTGGGGCCAACGTCCTGACTTTC.

The chain joins TRBV7-2 to TRBJ1-1, with unresolved D. Germline V lookup: CDR1 SGHTA, CDR2 FQGNSA. The V end was cut by 2 bases, the J end by 1 base, with 8 bases between. This CDR3 comprises 14 residues. The CDR3: CASSLKHANTEAFF. The CDR3 coding sequence is TGTGCCAGCAGCTTAAAGCACGCGAACACTGAAGCTTTCTTT.

The J gene is TRBJ1-2, the V gene TRBV27; no definite D call. Deletions cut 1 base from V and 0 bases from J, with 9 bases between. This CDR3 has 15 amino acids. Per the germline V gene, CDR1 is MNHEY and CDR2 is SMNVEV (reference sequence). Written as DNA, the CDR3 is TGTGCCAGCAGTTTATATTCGGGTGCTAACTATGGCTACACCTTC. Its protein product is CASSLYSGANYGYTF.

The rearrangement links TRBV27 to TRBJ2-7, with D perhaps TRBD2 (5 bases). Germline CDR1 MNHEY, CDR2 SMNVEV (reference sequence). The CDR3 is 16 residues long. V was pared by 0 bases and J by 2 bases, with 14 bases between. The CDR3 sequence is CASSLSVRGSTYEQYF. CDR3 DNA sequence: TGTGCCAGCAGTTTATCCGTCCGAGGGTCAACCTACGAGCAGTACTTC.

This chain connects TRBV7-2 to TRBJ2-5; no reliable D call. Germline loops: CDR1 SGHTA, CDR2 FQGNSA. This CDR3 has 13 residues. V was cut by 6 bases and J by 5 bases, with 13 bases left in between. CDR3 DNA sequence: TGTGCCAGCAGTCCGGCGGTCCGGGAGACCCAGTACTTC. It codes for CASSPAVRETQYF.

CDR3 in DNA: TGTGCCAGCAGTCCAACAGGGTCCGAGCAGTACGTC. The encoded protein is CASSPTGSEQYV. This chain uses TRBV2 with TRBJ2-7; D is possibly TRBD1 (6 bases). The V gene's germline CDR1 is SNHLY and CDR2 FYNNEI. This CDR3 has 12 amino acids. The V gene lost 5 bases and the J gene lost 6 bases, with 11 bases spanning the gap.

This sequence joins TRBV10-2 and TRBJ1-1; the D is unclear. From germline, CDR1 is WSHSY and CDR2 SAAADI. The CDR3 contains 13 residues. V lost 1 base, J lost 0 bases, and 3 bases lay in between. The CDR3 protein is CASSEFLNTEAFF. As DNA, the CDR3 is TGCGCCAGCAGTGAGTTCTTGAACACTGAAGCTTTCTTT.

The chain joins TRBV28 to TRBJ2-2, with D perhaps TRBD2 (6 bases). Trimming took off 6 bases at V and 2 bases at J, with 13 bases between the two ends. This CDR3 comprises 15 residues. Germline V gene sequence: CDR1 MDHEN, CDR2 SYDVKM. CDR3 residues: CASRGRGTNTGELFF. CDR3 DNA sequence: TGTGCCAGCAGGGGACGGGGGACTAACACCGGGGAGCTGTTTTTT.

The rearrangement joins TRBV28 to TRBJ1-2; D perhaps matches TRBD1 (5 bases). Germline V CDR1 and CDR2: MDHEN, SYDVKM. The CDR3 loop spans 16 amino acids. V lost 6 bases, J lost 1 base, and 18 bases lay in between. The chain's CDR3 is CASSDIMGGSNYGYTF. The CDR3 coding sequence is TGTGCCAGCAGCGATATCATGGGGGGGAGTAACTATGGCTACACCTTC.

The CDR3 DNA follows: TGTGCCAGCAGTGAAGGCTCAACGACAGGGAGGAGCTATGGCTACACCTTC. Protein product: CASSEGSTTGRSYGYTF. The rearrangement links TRBV6-1 to TRBJ1-2, with 7 bases matching TRBD1. The V segment lost 1 base and the J segment 4 bases; nucleotides outside the gene matches: 12. Germline V gene data show CDR1 as MNHNS and CDR2 as SASEGT. The CDR3 covers 17 residues.

This rearrangement joins TRBV6-1 to TRBJ1-4, with D possibly TRBD1 on 5 matching bases. The CDR3 runs 15 residues. V was pared by 7 bases and J by 7 bases, with 19 bases between. Germline lookup yields CDR1 MNHNS and CDR2 SASEGT. CDR3 coding DNA: TGTGCCAGCATTAAATCGGGAGTGGGGCGTGAAAAACTGTTTTTT. Translating it yields CASIKSGVGREKLFF.

The chain is built from TRBV7-9 and TRBJ2-7; 10 nucleotides line up with TRBD2. The V segment lost 6 bases and the J segment 2 bases; nucleotides outside the gene matches: 4. The CDR3 covers 14 residues. Germline values: CDR1 SEHNR, CDR2 FQNEAQ (reference sequence). The CDR3 sequence is CASRTSGGAYEQYF. The CDR3 coding sequence is TGTGCCAGCAGGACAAGCGGGGGGGCCTACGAGCAGTACTTC.

The chain is built from TRBV4-1 and TRBJ2-7; 7 positions match TRBD1. The CDR3 loop spans 14 amino acids. Germline trimming cut 1 base from V and 5 bases from J; bases unmatched to any gene: 5. Germline loops: CDR1 MGHRA, CDR2 YSYEKL. CDR3 sequence reads: CASSQAGGLNEQYF. In nucleotides, the CDR3 is TGCGCCAGCAGCCAAGCAGGGGGTCTCAACGAGCAGTACTTC.

This chain links TRBV5-1 with TRBJ1-1; TRBD1 matches at 8 bases. In germline, CDR1 is SGHRS, CDR2 YFSETQ. The CDR3 loop spans 14 amino acids. V dropped 6 bases and J dropped 5; count of bases not matched to a gene: 9. CDR3 nucleotides: TGCGCCAGCAACGGACAGGGAAAGGTGACTGAAGCTTTCTTT. The encoded protein is CASNGQGKVTEAFF.

This clone has a single count. The chain has TRBV27 and TRBJ2-3; TRBD1 agrees at 8 bases. V shed 7 bases, J shed 3 bases, and the junction held 6 bases outside the gene matches. This CDR3 region has 14 residues. Germline CDR1 is MNHEY and CDR2 is SMNVEV (reference sequence). DNA for the CDR3: TGTGCCAGCAACGACAGGGGTGTGACAGATACGCAGTATTTT. It specifies CASNDRGVTDTQYF.

The chain employs TRBV6-1 and TRBJ2-5; D is perhaps TRBD1 (5 bases). The germline V gene encodes CDR1 MNHNS and CDR2 SASEGT. V was cut by 2 bases and J by 2 bases, with 12 bases left in between. This CDR3 region has 15 residues. CDR3 region: CASSERGANQETQYF. CDR3 in DNA: TGTGCCAGCAGTGAAAGGGGTGCCAATCAAGAGACCCAGTACTTC.

Only a few counts were recorded for this clone. This chain connects TRBV18 to TRBJ1-6; 9 bases agree with TRBD1. CDR1 and CDR2 from the germline V gene are KGHSH and LQKENI. CDR3 length equals 16 residues. Trimming removed 3 bases from V and 6 bases from J; junction bases left unmatched: 6. In nucleotides, the CDR3 is TGTGCCAGCTCACCCCTGGACAGGGGTAGTAATTCACCCCTCCACTTT. Its protein is CASSPLDRGSNSPLHF.

V is TRBV23-1 and J is TRBJ2-4; 8 bases align to TRBD1. TRBV23-1 is labeled an ORF, and its function is uncertain. V trimming: 6 bases; J trimming: 0 bases; junction bases outside the gene matches: 4. This CDR3 is 15 amino acids long. This chain's CDR3 is CASRTGALAKNIQYF. DNA of the CDR3: TGCGCCAGCAGGACAGGGGCGCTAGCCAAAAACATTCAGTACTTC.

J is TRBJ1-5 and V is TRBV6-4, with D unresolved. Per the germline V gene, CDR1 is MRHNA and CDR2 is SNTAGT. The V end was cut by 0 bases, the J end by 0 bases, with 6 bases between. The CDR3 loop spans 15 amino acids. The CDR3 coding sequence is TGTGCCAGCAGTGACTCGGCTTATAGCAATCAGCCCCAGCATTTT. Its protein is CASSDSAYSNQPQHF.

The V gene is TRBV9, the J gene TRBJ2-7, with 11 positions matching TRBD2. The germline V gene encodes CDR1 SGDLS and CDR2 YYNGEE. The V and J ends lost 4 bases and 4 bases, in that order; junction bases with no gene match: 10. This CDR3 comprises 16 residues. CDR3 sequence (DNA): TGTGCCAGCAGCCTTTGGACTAGCGGGCCCGTTTACGAGCAGTACGTC. Translating it yields CASSLWTSGPVYEQYV.

The chain joins TRBV9 to TRBJ2-7; D is perhaps TRBD1 (5 bases). Germline V lookup: CDR1 SGDLS, CDR2 YYNGEE. This CDR3 contains 15 residues. The V end was cut by 4 bases, the J end by 0 bases, with 14 bases between. DNA of the CDR3: TGTGCCAGCAGCTCCACAGGCAGTGCCTCCTACGAGCAGTACTTC. It specifies CASSSTGSASYEQYF.

This clone was detected a few times. The rearrangement links TRBV28 to TRBJ2-2, with 10 bases fitting TRBD2. CDR1 and CDR2 (germline): MDHEN, SYDVKM. The CDR3 extends over 12 amino acids. Trimming cost V 11 bases and J 4 bases; bases outside gene matches: 1. The CDR3 nucleotides read TGTGCCGCTAGCGGGGGCACCGGGGAGCTGTTTTTT. This encodes CAASGGTGELFF.

V gene TRBV4-3 combines with J gene TRBJ1-1; D gene uncertain. Germline CDR1 and CDR2: LGHNA and YSLEER. V was cut by 5 bases and J by 8 bases, with 9 bases left in between. This CDR3 contains 11 residues. The CDR3 reads CASSVEGEAFF. The CDR3 nucleotides are TGCGCCAGCAGCGTGGAGGGAGAAGCTTTCTTT.

The CDR3 here is CASSHDRARTGYTF. DNA for the CDR3: TGTGCCAGCAGCCACGACAGAGCCCGAACGGGCTACACCTTC. The rearrangement uses TRBV11-1 and TRBJ1-2, with TRBD1 as a possible D gene (5 bases). This CDR3 contains 14 residues. The germline V gene encodes CDR1 SGHAT and CDR2 FQDESV (reference sequence). Trimming removed 5 bases from V and 8 bases from J, with 18 bases in between.

The CDR3 nucleotides are TGTGCCAGCAGCCCGAGCGTGCAGGGGAATTCCTATAATTCACCCCTCCACTTT. Translation: CASSPSVQGNSYNSPLHF. This chain links TRBV11-2 with TRBJ1-6, with D possibly being TRBD1 (6 bases). CDR3 size: 18 residues. Trimming took 5 bases from V and 1 from J, leaving 18 bases between them. CDR1 is SGHAT and CDR2 is FQNNGV in the germline V gene.

The genes are TRBV28 and TRBJ2-3; 9 bases fit TRBD2. Germline CDR1 and CDR2: MDHEN and SYDVKM. The junction had 15 bases not matched to a gene; V was cut back by 7 bases and J by 1 base. The CDR3 totals 18 residues. Here the CDR3 DNA reads TGTGCCAGCACCGCGCCTAGCGGGGCCCCAGGGGGCACAGATACGCAGTATTTT. Translating gives CASTAPSGAPGGTDTQYF.

This clone came up once. The chain employs TRBV28 and TRBJ1-5, with D tentatively TRBD1 (5 bases). Trimming took 5 bases from V and 4 from J, leaving 15 bases between them. Germline CDR1 MDHEN, CDR2 SYDVKM. The CDR3 has 15 amino acids. CDR3 residues: CASSPTSRGNQPQHF. The CDR3 DNA reads TGTGCCAGCAGTCCGACATCAAGGGGAAATCAGCCCCAGCATTTT. Variable domain in full (rest from reference TRBV28 and TRBJ1-5): DVKVTQSSRYLVKRTGEKVFLECVQDMDHENMFWYRQDPGLGLRLIYFSYDVKMKEKGDIPEGYSVSREKKERFSLILESASTNQTSMYLCASSPTSRGNQPQHFGDGTRLSIL.